The 12 T cell receptor beta chains given below trace back to one sample, sequenced in a study of T cell responses to AZD1222 COVID-19 vaccine. The data were produced by immunoSEQ multiplex PCR, yet TCRdb's version contains in-frame clones alone and is incomplete. Found here are about 37,000 clones, approximately 86% of them singletons; the top ten hold approximately 6.5%. Here the sequenced sample was peripheral blood, taken on day 0 of AZD1222 vaccination. All receptors derive from an adult in good health.

V and J are TRBV7-2 and TRBJ2-1; D assignment may be TRBD1 or TRBD2 (5 bases each). The CDR3 contains 13 residues. V was shortened by 1 base and J by 9 bases, with 10 bases between the two germline ends. Germline-derived CDR1 and CDR2 are SGHTA and FQGNSA. CDR3 in amino acids: CASSLGTRGEQFF. The DNA of the CDR3 is TGTGCCAGCAGCTTAGGGACACGGGGTGAGCAGTTCTTC.

V usage is TRBV11-2 and J usage is TRBJ2-7; D is possibly TRBD2 (5 bases). The CDR3 is 18 residues long. Germline lookup yields CDR1 SGHAT and CDR2 FQNNGV. Between the trimmed V and J ends, which lost 1 base and 3 bases, there was a span of 22 bases. As DNA, the CDR3 is TGTGCCAGCAGCTTAGGGATCGGTTGGACCCAGCGGATCTACGAGCAGTACTTC. Translation: CASSLGIGWTQRIYEQYF.

The V call is TRBV7-8, the J call TRBJ2-3, with D possibly TRBD2 on 6 matching bases. Germline V gene lookup returns CDR1 SGHVS and CDR2 FQNEAQ. The CDR3 extends over 13 amino acids. Trimming left V 5 bases short and J 4 bases short, with 10 bases between. CDR3 bases: TGTGCCAGCAGCCGACTAGATTCAGATACGCAGTATTTT. It codes for CASSRLDSDTQYF.

V gene TRBV6-5 combines with J gene TRBJ1-2, with D hard to call. CDR1 is MNHEY, CDR2 SVGAGI, per germline. The CDR3 consists of 11 residues. Trimming stripped 6 bases from V and 7 bases from J, with 9 bases between. The chain's CDR3 is CASRHSGGYTF. CDR3 bases: TGTGCCAGCAGGCACTCGGGTGGCTACACCTTC.

This clone was counted between two and nine times. The chain has TRBV7-3 and TRBJ2-1; D might be TRBD2 (5 bases). V lost 5 bases to trimming and J lost 0 bases, with 11 bases between them. The germline V gene encodes CDR1 SGHTA and CDR2 FQGTGA. The CDR3 runs 15 residues. The CDR3 spells CASSPSRGSYNEQFF. In nucleotides, the CDR3 is TGTGCCAGCAGCCCGAGCCGGGGCTCCTACAATGAGCAGTTCTTC.

The chain uses TRBV24-1 and TRBJ2-1; 7 nucleotides agree with TRBD2. CDR3 length equals 16 residues. From germline, CDR1 is KGHDR and CDR2 SFDVKD. Unmatched junction bases numbered 9, after V lost 4 bases and J lost 4 bases. As DNA, the CDR3 is TGTGCCACCAGTGACACAACGCCTAGCGGTTACAATGAGCAGTTCTTC. This translates into CATSDTTPSGYNEQFF.

V and J are TRBV4-2 and TRBJ2-2, with TRBD2 as a possible D gene (6 bases). V lost 3 bases and J lost 6, with 11 bases in between. The CDR3 spans 14 residues. Germline assignment: CDR1 LGHNA and CDR2 YNFKEQ. The CDR3 here is CASSQRREAGELFF. Written as DNA, the CDR3 is TGTGCCAGCAGCCAGCGTAGGGAGGCCGGGGAGCTGTTTTTT.

The chain employs TRBV6-5 and TRBJ2-7; D gene unclear. Germline loops: CDR1 MNHEY, CDR2 SVGAGI. This CDR3 is built from 11 residues. Trimming left V 8 bases short and J 3 bases short, with 8 bases between. The CDR3 nucleotides are TGTGCCAGCCGAGTGAGCTACGAGCAGTACTTC. This translates into CASRVSYEQYF.

This clone was found once. The rearrangement uses TRBV19 and TRBJ2-3, with 9 bases that match TRBD2. The CDR3 runs to 14 residues. V was clipped by 4 bases and J by 1 base; unmatched bases: 0. CDR1 is LNHDA and CDR2 is SQIVND in the germline V gene (reference sequence). The CDR3 sequence: CASSTSGGTDTQYF. CDR3 DNA sequence: TGTGCCAGTAGTACTAGCGGGGGCACAGATACGCAGTATTTT.

The chain's CDR3 is CASRWDRGGQPQHF. DNA of the CDR3: TGTGCCAGCAGATGGGACAGGGGCGGACAGCCCCAGCATTTT. The V call is TRBV2, the J call TRBJ1-5, with TRBD1 matching 10 bases. Losses at the gene ends were 6 bases for V and 7 bases for J; bases not matched to a gene: 6. Germline V gives CDR1 SNHLY, CDR2 FYNNEI. This CDR3 contains 14 residues.

The gene calls are TRBV2 and TRBJ1-5; maybe TRBD1 (6 bases). CDR3 size: 14 residues. Trimming removed 6 bases at V and 1 base at J, with 10 bases between. CDR1 and CDR2 from the germline V gene are SNHLY and FYNNEI. Here the CDR3 DNA reads TGTGCCAGCAGGAGGGACATAAGCAATCAGCCCCAGCATTTT. Translation: CASRRDISNQPQHF.

CDR3 in DNA: TGCGCCAGCAGCTTGGCCCCCGGGACAGATACCTACGAGCAGTACTTC. This codes for CASSLAPGTDTYEQYF. The genes are TRBV5-1 and TRBJ2-7, with TRBD1 identical over 7 bases. CDR1 SGHRS and CDR2 YFSETQ come from the germline V gene. The length of the CDR3 is 16 residues. The V and J ends lost 0 bases and 2 bases, in that order; junction bases with no gene match: 8. Based on the CDR3 plus reference TRBV5-1 and TRBJ2-7, the full variable domain is KAGVTQTPRYLIKTRGQQVTLSCSPISGHRSVSWYQQTPGQGLQFLFEYFSETQRNKGNFPGRFSGRQFSNSRSEMNVSTLELGDSALYLCASSLAPGTDTYEQYFGPGTRLTVT.